Below, 15 T cell receptor beta chains from the same sample are listed, as sequenced in a study of identical twins. TCRdb ran MiXCR on the 5' RACE reads and lists one entry per CDR3 protein. The repertoire consists of about 520,000 distinct CDR3 sequences, with about 20% occurring once and the leading ten covering around 0.9%. Separately, the same data were catalogued under a study of T cells expressing NK-cell markers.

Source material: CD4+ T cells sorted from blood. These receptors all come from a woman younger than 35 in good health.

This chain connects TRBV12-3 or TRBV12-4 to TRBJ2-7; D perhaps matches TRBD2 (5 bases). The CDR3 spans 14 residues. Trimming removed 6 bases at V and 4 bases at J, with 16 bases between. DNA of the CDR3: TGTGCCAGCAGAGGCCCGGGGTCACAGTACGAGCAGTACTTC. Its translation: CASRGPGSQYEQYF.

The chain combines TRBV20-1 with TRBJ2-2; 7 bases agree with TRBD1. Germline-derived CDR1 and CDR2 are DFQATT and SNEGSKA (reference sequence). V gave up 2 bases and J gave up 6 bases; unmatched junction bases: 3. The CDR3 extends over 13 amino acids. The chain's CDR3 is CSARPTGPGELFF. In DNA, the CDR3 is TGCAGTGCTAGACCGACAGGGCCCGGGGAGCTGTTTTTT.

This clonotype showed up just a few times. CDR3 residues: CAISGTGDTGELFF. CDR3 DNA sequence: TGTGCCATCAGTGGGACAGGGGACACCGGGGAGCTGTTTTTT. V usage is TRBV10-3 and J usage is TRBJ2-2; 9 nucleotides match TRBD1. Germline CDR1 reads ENHRY; CDR2 reads SYGVKD. Trimming cost V 4 bases and J 3 bases; bases outside gene matches: 0. The CDR3 totals 14 residues.

The chain combines TRBV29-1 with TRBJ2-3; 10 nucleotides line up with TRBD2. The CDR3 extends over 15 amino acids. Germline trimming cut 4 bases from V and 6 bases from J; bases unmatched to any gene: 10. CDR1 is SQVTM, CDR2 ANQGSEA, per germline. CDR3 residues: CSVGGLAVAGDTQYF. The CDR3 coding sequence is TGCAGCGTTGGTGGACTAGCGGTCGCGGGGGATACGCAGTATTTT.

This clonotype was counted at least ten times. The chain carries TRBV5-1 and TRBJ2-7; D is ambiguous. Trimming shortened V by 0 bases and J by 0 bases, and 4 bases separated the two germline ends. The CDR3 loop spans 13 amino acids. Germline loops: CDR1 SGHRS, CDR2 YFSETQ. Here the CDR3 DNA reads TGCGCCAGCAGCTTGGCTCCCTCCTACGAGCAGTACTTC. It encodes CASSLAPSYEQYF.

A few counts support this clonotype. The genes are TRBV7-2 and TRBJ2-6, with D unclear. Per the germline V gene, CDR1 is SGHTA and CDR2 is FQGNSA. V lost 2 bases, J lost 0 bases, and 8 bases lay in between. The CDR3 consists of 16 residues. CDR3 loop: CASSLNWISGANVLTF. The CDR3 coding sequence is TGTGCCAGCAGCTTAAATTGGATCTCTGGGGCCAACGTCCTGACTTTC.

The V and J genes are TRBV12-3 or TRBV12-4 and TRBJ1-3; D is ambiguous. CDR3 length: 14 residues. Trimming shortened V by 3 bases and J by 2 bases, and 8 bases separated the two germline ends. CDR3 sequence: CASSLRPAGNTIYF. The CDR3 DNA reads as TGTGCCAGCAGTTTGCGACCGGCTGGAAACACCATATATTTT.

This clonotype was seen a handful of times. The chain is built from TRBV29-1 and TRBJ2-4; 7 bases match TRBD1. The CDR3 totals 14 residues. Germline CDR1 reads SQVTM; CDR2 reads ANQGSEA. Germline trimming cut 5 bases from V and 0 bases from J; bases unmatched to any gene: 4. CDR3 coding DNA: TGCAGCGTTTTAACAGGGGTAGCCAAAAACATTCAGTACTTC. This sequence encodes CSVLTGVAKNIQYF.

The CDR3 sequence is CASVYRHGTGTEAFF. The CDR3 nucleotides are TGTGCCAGCGTTTACCGTCACGGGACGGGCACTGAAGCTTTCTTT. The rearrangement uses TRBV27 and TRBJ1-1; D might be TRBD1 (5 bases). CDR3 length equals 15 residues. Germline CDR1 and CDR2: MNHEY and SMNVEV (reference sequence). V lost 8 bases and J 4 bases, leaving 20 bases between the germline ends.

The chain uses TRBV10-3 and TRBJ2-3; D gene ambiguous. The V gene lost 6 bases and the J gene lost 2 bases, with 3 bases spanning the gap. Germline CDR1 and CDR2: ENHRY and SYGVKD. The CDR3 consists of 11 residues. The CDR3 DNA reads TGTGCCATCAGGGCCACAGATACGCAGTATTTT. Translated, it gives CAIRATDTQYF.

J is TRBJ2-2 and V is TRBV5-1; 15 bases fit TRBD2. The CDR3 has 21 amino acids. Looked up from germline, CDR1 is SGHRS and CDR2 is YFSETQ. The V gene end was trimmed by 4 bases and the J gene end by 1 base; junction bases not matched to a gene: 14. The CDR3 DNA is TGCGCCAGCAGCCCCCTCCGAGGACTAGCGGGAGGGCCTGAGAACACCGGGGAGCTGTTTTTT. Its protein product is CASSPLRGLAGGPENTGELFF.

The chain recombines TRBV20-1 with TRBJ1-1; D is unclear. From germline, CDR1 is DFQATT and CDR2 SNEGSKA (reference sequence). V was trimmed by 0 bases and J by 5 bases, leaving 7 bases between them. The CDR3 is 12 amino acids. The DNA for the CDR3 is TGCAGTGCTAGAGATATGCAGACTGAAGCTTTCTTT. It yields the protein CSARDMQTEAFF.

This rearrangement joins TRBV30 to TRBJ2-7, with 7 positions matching TRBD1. CDR1 is GTSNPN, CDR2 SVGIG, per germline (reference sequence). The V segment lost 6 bases and the J segment 0 bases; nucleotides outside the gene matches: 5. The length of the CDR3 is 13 residues. CDR3 protein: CACSRGISYEQYF. DNA of the CDR3: TGTGCCTGTTCCAGGGGGATCTCCTACGAGCAGTACTTC.

A single count supports this clonotype. A much larger clone lies a single base off, so this may be a read error. Given the absence of the conserved phenylalanine or tryptophan at the CDR3 end, a read error is likely. The rearrangement uses TRBV20-1 and TRBJ2-1; unclear D gene. Germline V CDR1 and CDR2: DFQATT, SNEGSKA (reference sequence). The CDR3 runs to 14 residues. V was pared by 4 bases and J by 8 bases, with 18 bases between. The CDR3 sequence is CSATGVGSLHEQFL. The CDR3 DNA reads TGCAGTGCTACCGGAGTAGGGTCGCTACATGAGCAGTTCCTC.

This clonotype came up a few times. The rearrangement uses TRBV11-1 and TRBJ2-1; 16 bases map to TRBD2. Germline values: CDR1 SGHAT, CDR2 FQDESV (reference sequence). J lost 7 bases, V lost 5 bases, and 11 bases had no gene match. The CDR3 runs 18 residues. CDR3 residues: CASSTTPGLAGGQNEQFF. In DNA, the CDR3 is TGTGCCAGCAGCACCACACCGGGACTAGCGGGGGGGCAAAATGAGCAGTTCTTC.